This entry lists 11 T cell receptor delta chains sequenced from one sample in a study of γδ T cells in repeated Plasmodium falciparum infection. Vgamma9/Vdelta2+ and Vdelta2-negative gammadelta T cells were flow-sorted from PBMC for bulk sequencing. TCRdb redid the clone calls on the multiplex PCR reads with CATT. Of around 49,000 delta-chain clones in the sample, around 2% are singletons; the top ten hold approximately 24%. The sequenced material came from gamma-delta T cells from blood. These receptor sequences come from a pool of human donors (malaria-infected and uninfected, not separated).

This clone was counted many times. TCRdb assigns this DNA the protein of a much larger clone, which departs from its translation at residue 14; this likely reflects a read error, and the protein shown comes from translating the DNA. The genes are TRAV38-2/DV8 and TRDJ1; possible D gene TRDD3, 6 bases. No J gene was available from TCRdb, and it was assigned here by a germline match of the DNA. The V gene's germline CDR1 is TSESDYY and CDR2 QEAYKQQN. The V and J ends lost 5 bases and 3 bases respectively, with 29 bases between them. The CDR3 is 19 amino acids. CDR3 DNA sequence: TGTGCTTATAGAAGCAGGGGGAGTCCGCAAACAATCAACGCCGATAAACTCATCTTT. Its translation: CAYRSRGSPQTINADKLIF.

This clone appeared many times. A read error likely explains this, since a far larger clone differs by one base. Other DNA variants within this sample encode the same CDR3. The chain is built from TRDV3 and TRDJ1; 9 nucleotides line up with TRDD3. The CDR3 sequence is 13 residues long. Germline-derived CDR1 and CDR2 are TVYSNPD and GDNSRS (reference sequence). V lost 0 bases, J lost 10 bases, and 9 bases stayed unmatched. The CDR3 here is CAFSRGDTRRLIF. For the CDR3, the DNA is TGTGCCTTTAGTCGGGGGGATACCCGTAGACTCATCTTT.

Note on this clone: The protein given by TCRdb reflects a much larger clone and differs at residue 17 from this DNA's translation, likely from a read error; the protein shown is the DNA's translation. In DNA form, the CDR3 reads TGTGCTTATAGTCCCAGCGGTGAGGCGGTGGGGGATACGTCCGATAAACACATCTTT. Translating gives CAYSPSGEAVGDTSDKHIF. The V gene corresponds to TRAV38-2/DV8; no J gene was called; the tabulated D call, TRDD3, remains unverified against the DNA. This CDR3 region has 19 residues. The germline gives CDR1 TSESDYY, CDR2 QEAYKQQN.

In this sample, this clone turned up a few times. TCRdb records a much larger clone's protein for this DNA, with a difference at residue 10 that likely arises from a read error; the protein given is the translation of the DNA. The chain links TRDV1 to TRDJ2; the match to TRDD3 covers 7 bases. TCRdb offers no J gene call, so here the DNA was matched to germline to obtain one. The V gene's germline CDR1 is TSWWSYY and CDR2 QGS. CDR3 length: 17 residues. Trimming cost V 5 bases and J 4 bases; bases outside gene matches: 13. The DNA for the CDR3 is TGTGCTCTTGGGCCACGCTTGGGGGAAGCTCCGACAGCACAACTCTTCTTT. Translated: CALGPRLGEAPTAQLFF.

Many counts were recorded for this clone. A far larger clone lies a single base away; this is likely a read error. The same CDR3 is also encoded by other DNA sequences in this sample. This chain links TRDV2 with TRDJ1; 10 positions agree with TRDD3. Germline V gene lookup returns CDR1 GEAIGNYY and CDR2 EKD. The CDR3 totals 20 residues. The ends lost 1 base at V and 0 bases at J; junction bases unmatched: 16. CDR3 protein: CACDTHPRMLGDRYTDKLIF. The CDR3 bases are TGTGCCTGTGACACGCACCCCCGAATGCTGGGGGATAGGTACACCGATAAACTCATCTTT.

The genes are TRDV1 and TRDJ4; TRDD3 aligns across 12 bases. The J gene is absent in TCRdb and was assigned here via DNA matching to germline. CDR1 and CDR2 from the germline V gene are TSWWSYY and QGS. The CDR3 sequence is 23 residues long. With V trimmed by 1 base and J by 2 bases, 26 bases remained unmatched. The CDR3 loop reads CALGERTSYPYWGILDDTRPLIF. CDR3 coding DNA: TGTGCTCTTGGGGAACGGACTTCCTACCCATACTGGGGGATACTAGATGATACTAGACCCCTGATCTTT.

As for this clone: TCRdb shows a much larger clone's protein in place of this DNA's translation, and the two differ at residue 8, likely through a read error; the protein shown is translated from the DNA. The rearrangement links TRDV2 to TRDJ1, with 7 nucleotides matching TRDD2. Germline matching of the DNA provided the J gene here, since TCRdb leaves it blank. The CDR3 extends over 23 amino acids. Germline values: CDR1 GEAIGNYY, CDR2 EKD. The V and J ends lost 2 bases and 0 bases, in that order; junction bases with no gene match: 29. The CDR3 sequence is CACDMVGILPNLPAGAYTDKLIF. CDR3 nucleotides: TGTGCCTGTGACATGGTCGGAATCCTCCCAAACCTTCCTGCTGGAGCGTACACCGATAAACTCATCTTT.

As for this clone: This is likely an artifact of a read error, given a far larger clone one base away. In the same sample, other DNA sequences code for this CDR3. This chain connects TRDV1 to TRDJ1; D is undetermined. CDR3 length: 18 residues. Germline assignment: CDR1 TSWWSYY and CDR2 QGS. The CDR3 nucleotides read TGTGCTCTTGGGGAACTCGCCGCCCGATCGACGTACACCGATAAACTCATCTTC. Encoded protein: CALGELAARSTYTDKLIF.

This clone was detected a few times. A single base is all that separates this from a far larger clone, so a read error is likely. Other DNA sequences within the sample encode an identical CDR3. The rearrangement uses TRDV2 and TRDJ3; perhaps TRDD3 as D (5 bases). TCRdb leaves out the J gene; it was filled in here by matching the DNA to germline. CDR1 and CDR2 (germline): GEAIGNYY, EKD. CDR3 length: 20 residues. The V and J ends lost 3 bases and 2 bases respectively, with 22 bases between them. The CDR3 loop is CACDFRAGRYSPWDTRQMFF. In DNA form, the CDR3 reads TGTGCCTGTGACTTCCGTGCTGGAAGATACTCCCCCTGGGACACCCGACAGATGTTTTTC.

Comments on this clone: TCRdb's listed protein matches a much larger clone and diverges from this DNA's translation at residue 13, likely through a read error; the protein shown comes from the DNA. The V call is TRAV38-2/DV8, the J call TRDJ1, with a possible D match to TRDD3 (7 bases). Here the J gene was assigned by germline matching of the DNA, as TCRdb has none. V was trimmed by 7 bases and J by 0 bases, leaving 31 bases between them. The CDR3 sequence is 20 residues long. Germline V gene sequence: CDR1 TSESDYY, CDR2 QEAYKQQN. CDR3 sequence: CAYWRISYLGAPSNTDKLIF. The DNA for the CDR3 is TGTGCTTATTGGCGGATTTCCTATCTGGGGGCCCCGAGCAACACCGATAAACTCATCTTT.

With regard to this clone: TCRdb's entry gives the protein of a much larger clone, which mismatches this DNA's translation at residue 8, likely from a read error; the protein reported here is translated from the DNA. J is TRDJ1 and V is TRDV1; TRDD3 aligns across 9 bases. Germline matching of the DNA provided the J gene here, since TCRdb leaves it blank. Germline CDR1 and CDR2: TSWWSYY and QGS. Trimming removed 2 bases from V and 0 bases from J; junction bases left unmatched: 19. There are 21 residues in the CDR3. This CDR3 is CALGELSRVWGIALYTDKLIF. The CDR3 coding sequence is TGTGCTCTTGGGGAATTAAGTCGTGTATGGGGGATAGCTCTGTACACCGATAAACTCATCTTT.